The clone carrying this T cell receptor beta chain is a singleton in its sample. The CDR3 loop spans 16 amino acids. The junction had 7 bases not matched to a gene; V was cut back by 3 bases and J by 5 bases. The V gene's germline CDR1 is SGHRS and CDR2 YFSETQ. The data originate from a study of blood T cell repertoires in COVID-19. Study background: The cDNA or gDNA used as material had been derived from T cells, B-cell-depleted T cells, or PBMCs.

Per the authors' pipeline: Using reference gene primer amplification, nucleated cell counts were estimated. The protocol was immunoSEQ multiplex PCR, while the TCRdb copy is restricted to in-frame clones and leaves out a portion. That table gives V, J and clone size, and the DNA gave D and trimming. Among approximately 300,000 clones, around 86% were seen once, and the ten largest hold around 1.5%. V is TRBV5-1 and J is TRBJ2-4; 11 bases agree with TRBD2. The origin of this receptor is a woman aged 45-65 years with acute or convalescent COVID-19. Sequencing was carried out using peripheral blood. As DNA, the CDR3 is TGCGCCAGCAGCTCGGGGATAGCGGGAGGGGAAAACATTCAGTACTTC. This codes for CASSSGIAGGENIQYF.